This TCR beta chain appears in the sequencing data of a study of graft-versus-host responses after intestinal transplantation. On the study more broadly: Transplants given to recipients were multivisceral, liver-intestinal, or isolated intestinal. The study, taken as a whole, reports: When patients had graft-donor T cell macrochimerism, their allografts held high graft-versus-host to host-versus-graft clonal ratios. Detected in recipient marrow were GvH clones, some of which were first observed in ileum or blood.

This table comes from immunoSEQ multiplex PCR, and its TCRdb copy is limited to in-frame clones, with some not included. The sample records 100,000 or so clones, roughly 92% being singletons. The CDR3 length is 13 residues. V was clipped by 2 bases and J by 9 bases, with 9 bases between them. In germline, CDR1 is SGHRS, CDR2 YFSETQ. Remarks on this clone: Its antigen is as yet unknown.

This clonotype was sampled from a human donor who received an intestinal transplant. V gene TRBV5-1 combines with J gene TRBJ1-6, with D tentatively TRBD1 (5 bases). The source material was unstimulated CD4+ T cells sorted from spleen or lymph node cells, sampled before intestinal transplant. CDR3 nucleotides: TGCGCCAGCAGCTTCGGGGGTGGTTCACCCCTCCACTTT. It is translated as CASSFGGGSPLHF.